The 15 T cell receptor beta chains given below trace back to one sample, sequenced in a study of Ad26.COV2.S vaccination and SARS-CoV-2 variants. Profiling relied on immunoSEQ multiplex PCR, and the TCRdb table lists in-frame clones only, not all of them. This sample has fewer than 900,000 clones, with 89% found just once. Treatment in this sample: over 15 received Ad26.COV2.S at low or high dose, single or two shots; about 5 received placebo; per-sample allocation not given. All samples were drawn on day 63, counting from the first vaccine or placebo injection. The material was peripheral blood, obtained in a trial of Ad26.COV2.S vaccine versus placebo. The receptor set was obtained from a person aged 18-60 years who received the Ad26.COV2.S COVID-19 vaccine or a placebo.

The chain links TRBV18 to TRBJ1-3; D remains unclear. CDR1 is KGHSH, CDR2 LQKENI, per germline. The CDR3 extends over 15 amino acids. Trimming shortened V by 5 bases and J by 3 bases, and 14 bases separated the two germline ends. The CDR3 region has the DNA TGTGCCAGCTCAGTTAACGGAGGGTATGGAAACACCATATATTTT. It codes for CASSVNGGYGNTIYF.

This chain connects TRBV9 to TRBJ1-1; D call uncertain. V gave up 0 bases and J gave up 0 bases, with 12 bases separating them. This CDR3 contains 16 residues. Per germline, CDR1 SGDLS and CDR2 YYNGEE. Written as DNA, the CDR3 is TGTGCCAGCAGCGTAGTTCAAAAGGTAATGAACACTGAAGCTTTCTTT. It specifies CASSVVQKVMNTEAFF.

This rearrangement joins TRBV9 to TRBJ1-4; the match to TRBD1 covers 8 bases. After removal of 4 bases from V and 5 bases from J, the junction contained 10 bases not matched to a gene. The CDR3 is 16 amino acids. Germline V gives CDR1 SGDLS, CDR2 YYNGEE. The CDR3 coding sequence is TGTGCCAGCAGCACCCGGGACAGGCGGGGGAATGAAAAACTGTTTTTT. Translating gives CASSTRDRRGNEKLFF.

V gene TRBV6-5 combines with J gene TRBJ2-7; 7 bases match TRBD1. The CDR3 extends over 13 amino acids. Trimming removed 7 bases from V and 2 bases from J; junction bases left unmatched: 5. Germline-derived CDR1 and CDR2 are MNHEY and SVGAGI. The CDR3 reads CASNPGTAYEQYF. CDR3 nucleotide sequence: TGTGCCAGCAACCCCGGGACAGCCTACGAGCAGTACTTC.

J is TRBJ1-3 and V is TRBV12-1; the table's D gene call, TRBD1, was not cross checked with the DNA. TRBV12-1 is a recognized pseudogene. This CDR3 contains 16 residues. CDR3 residues: CASSSSPTGGGNTIYF. CDR3 nucleotide sequence: TGTGCCAGCAGCTCCTCCCCGACAGGGGGGGGGAACACCATATATTTT.

The gene calls are TRBV12-5 and TRBJ2-1; D uncertain. The CDR3 is 15 amino acids. V dropped 3 bases and J dropped 6 bases, with 15 bases sitting between them. Per germline, CDR1 LGHNT and CDR2 FRNRAP. CDR3: CASGLGQAAGNEQFF. As DNA, the CDR3 is TGTGCTAGTGGTTTAGGGCAGGCAGCCGGCAATGAGCAGTTCTTC.

The chain carries TRBV24-1 and TRBJ2-2; D perhaps matches TRBD2 (6 bases). Trimming took off 1 base at V and 4 bases at J, with 9 bases between the two ends. The CDR3 covers 15 residues. CDR1 is KGHDR, CDR2 SFDVKD, per germline. CDR3 coding DNA: TGTGCCACCAGTGATTTTGGGGACTCCACCGGGGAGCTGTTTTTT. It codes for CATSDFGDSTGELFF.

The chain links TRBV4-3 to TRBJ2-3; 9 nucleotides line up with TRBD2. V shed 0 bases and J 5 bases; nucleotides not matched to a gene: 12. The CDR3 is made up of 18 amino acids. CDR1 is LGHNA and CDR2 is YSLEER in the germline V gene. CDR3 coding DNA: TGCGCCAGCAGCCAAGATCGGGGCGGGGGGGCCGGTAGAGATACGCAGTATTTT. It translates to CASSQDRGGGAGRDTQYF.

This chain uses TRBV5-1 with TRBJ1-5; D is perhaps TRBD1 (6 bases). V lost 0 bases, J lost 4 bases, and 8 bases lay in between. This CDR3 region has 14 residues. Germline V gene data show CDR1 as SGHRS and CDR2 as YFSETQ. Written as DNA, the CDR3 is TGCGCCAGCAGCTTGGGGGGGGCAAATCAGCCCCAGCATTTT. It is translated as CASSLGGANQPQHF.

This rearrangement joins TRBV10-3 to TRBJ1-1, with 7 bases aligning to TRBD1. V trimming: 10 bases; J trimming: 2 bases; junction bases outside the gene matches: 4. Germline V gene lookup returns CDR1 ENHRY and CDR2 SYGVKD. The length of the CDR3 is 12 residues. The CDR3 sequence: CATRDSNTEAFF. The CDR3 DNA reads as TGTGCCACCAGGGACAGCAACACTGAAGCTTTCTTT.

The chain links TRBV7-8 to TRBJ2-7; 10 bases map to TRBD1. Germline lookup yields CDR1 SGHVS and CDR2 FQNEAQ. The CDR3 extends over 17 amino acids. Trimming cost V 4 bases and J 1 base; bases outside gene matches: 10. The CDR3 DNA reads as TGTGCCAGCAGCTATACCGGGACAGGGGTCCCGTCCTACGAGCAGTACTTC. Amino acid sequence: CASSYTGTGVPSYEQYF. Full variable domain (rest looked up from reference TRBV7-8 and TRBJ2-7): GAGVSQSPRYKVAKRGQDVALRCDPISGHVSLFWYQQALGQGPEFLTYFQNEAQLDKSGLPSDRFFAERPEGSVSTLKIQRTQQEDSAVYLCASSYTGTGVPSYEQYFGPGTRLTVT.

The chain combines TRBV7-8 with TRBJ2-4; 8 bases match TRBD2. Trimming removed 4 bases from V and 0 bases from J; junction bases left unmatched: 8. The CDR3 totals 17 residues. CDR1 is SGHVS and CDR2 is FQNEAQ in the germline V gene. The CDR3 loop is CASSSLSGGVAKNIQYF. The CDR3 nucleotides read TGTGCCAGCAGCTCCTTAAGCGGGGGTGTAGCCAAAAACATTCAGTACTTC.

J is TRBJ2-7 and V is TRBV28, with 9 positions matching TRBD1. This CDR3 is built from 15 residues. The germline CDR1 and CDR2 sequences are MDHEN and SYDVKM. Losses at the gene ends were 6 bases for V and 1 base for J; bases not matched to a gene: 7. DNA of the CDR3: TGTGCCAGCAGGTTAACAGGGGGCCCTTCCTACGAGCAGTACTTC. It codes for CASRLTGGPSYEQYF.

This clone came up many times. This sequence joins TRBV11-2 and TRBJ1-1, with TRBD1 matching 11 bases. This CDR3 region has 15 residues. Unmatched junction bases numbered 6, after V lost 5 bases and J lost 4 bases. CDR1 is SGHAT, CDR2 FQNNGV, per germline. The CDR3 coding sequence is TGTGCCAGCAGCAAGGGACAGGGGGACGGCACTGAAGCTTTCTTT. Translated, it gives CASSKGQGDGTEAFF.

The V gene is TRBV30, the J gene TRBJ1-1; D might be TRBD1 (6 bases). Trimming stripped 2 bases from V and 3 bases from J, with 10 bases between. This CDR3 region has 13 residues. The germline gives CDR1 GTSNPN, CDR2 SVGIG (reference sequence). CDR3 loop: CAWSRGGHTEAFF. In DNA form, the CDR3 reads TGTGCCTGGAGTAGGGGGGGGCACACTGAAGCTTTCTTT.